A single sample is the source of the 5 T cell receptor beta chains below, sequenced in a study of regulatory T cells in long-lasting Graves disease. Sequencing libraries for TCR beta were prepared with iRepertoire HTBI primers and Arm-PCR of CDR3 regions. Via MiXCR, TCRdb re-called the multiplex PCR reads, giving one row per CDR3 protein. The repertoire holds 400,000 to 550,000 distinct CDR3 sequences, with about 17% as singletons. Time point reported: newly diagnosed GD, antithyroid drugs for less than 3 months. The TCR library was prepared using RNA isolated from PBMCs. This same sample was also taken into another study, of T cells in Graves' hyperthyroidism and ophthalmopathy.

Material: peripheral blood mononuclear cells (PBMCs), obtained at new diagnosis, from a patient treated with antithyroid drugs. Every receptor here comes from a woman aged 18-35 years with Graves disease.

This clonotype was picked up a small number of times. The CDR3 reads CASTLGQGEAFF. The CDR3 region has the DNA TGTGCCAGCACCCTCGGACAGGGAGAAGCTTTCTTT. This rearrangement joins TRBV28 to TRBJ1-1; 8 bases are a match to TRBD1. The V gene's germline CDR1 is MDHEN and CDR2 SYDVKM. The CDR3 totals 12 residues. With V trimmed by 7 bases and J by 8 bases, 6 bases remained unmatched.

This clonotype was counted only a few times. The rearrangement uses TRBV7-9 and TRBJ2-2; either TRBD1 or TRBD2 may supply D (6 bases each). Germline loops: CDR1 SEHNR, CDR2 FQNEAQ (reference sequence). The CDR3 has 17 residues. V lost 5 bases and J lost 1, with 17 bases in between. The CDR3 DNA reads as TGTGCCAGCAGCCTCCGGAGGGGGTTAGGGAACACCGGGGAGCTGTTTTTT. The encoded protein is CASSLRRGLGNTGELFF.

This clonotype has a handful of counts. This chain connects TRBV7-3 to TRBJ1-4; 7 bases line up with TRBD1. The germline CDR1 and CDR2 sequences are SGHTA and FQGTGA. The CDR3 consists of 16 residues. The ends lost 2 bases at V and 5 bases at J; junction bases unmatched: 8. This CDR3 is CASSLETIRGNEKLFF. The CDR3 DNA reads TGTGCCAGCAGCTTAGAAACTATCAGGGGGAATGAAAAACTGTTTTTT.

At least ten counts were recorded for this clonotype. The V and J genes are TRBV6-1 and TRBJ2-5, with TRBD2 matching over 7 bases. This CDR3 is built from 14 residues. J lost 5 bases, V lost 3 bases, and 6 bases had no gene match. Germline CDR1 MNHNS, CDR2 SASEGT. The chain's CDR3 is CASSEVGEGETQYF. CDR3 sequence (DNA): TGTGCCAGCAGTGAGGTGGGGGAGGGGGAGACCCAGTACTTC.

This clonotype was detected many times. The chain recombines TRBV6-1 with TRBJ2-1; D gene ambiguous. Per germline, CDR1 MNHNS and CDR2 SASEGT. The ends were cut back, 3 bases at V and 4 bases at J, with 19 bases in the middle. The CDR3 totals 17 residues. CDR3 bases: TGTGCCAGCAGTGACCGTGGGGAATCTTTGGGTTACAATGAGCAGTTCTTC. Its translation: CASSDRGESLGYNEQFF.